This note documents a single T cell receptor beta chain sequence. Per the authors' pipeline: Scientists estimated how many nucleated cells there were by amplifying reference gene primers. Using immunoSEQ multiplex PCR, the repertoire was profiled, and TCRdb retains in-frame clones only, with some absent. Clone size and the V and J calls come from that table; the DNA yielded D and trimming. Altogether approximately 220,000 clones are present, 80% to 90% being singletons, with the ten largest covering approximately 3.4%. This sample is drawn from a study of blood T cell repertoires in COVID-19. Study summary: The study drew acute and convalescent COVID-19 samples from the United States, Italy and Spain.

V was cut by 0 bases and J by 0 bases, with 8 bases left in between. Looked up from germline, CDR1 is KGHSH and CDR2 is LQKENI. This CDR3 region has 15 residues. Participants were aged about 18 to 90 years, lived in around 22 US areas, and enrolled virtually. The specimen sequenced was PBMCs or T cells enriched from blood (not recorded which). The J gene is TRBJ2-5, the V gene TRBV18; no reliable D call. The origin of this receptor is a woman between 18 and 29 years old in a cohort exposed to, infected with or recovered from COVID-19 (not recorded which). CDR3 sequence (DNA): TGTGCCAGCTCACCACCCGCCGGGTACCAAGAGACCCAGTACTTC. Encoded protein: CASSPPAGYQETQYF.